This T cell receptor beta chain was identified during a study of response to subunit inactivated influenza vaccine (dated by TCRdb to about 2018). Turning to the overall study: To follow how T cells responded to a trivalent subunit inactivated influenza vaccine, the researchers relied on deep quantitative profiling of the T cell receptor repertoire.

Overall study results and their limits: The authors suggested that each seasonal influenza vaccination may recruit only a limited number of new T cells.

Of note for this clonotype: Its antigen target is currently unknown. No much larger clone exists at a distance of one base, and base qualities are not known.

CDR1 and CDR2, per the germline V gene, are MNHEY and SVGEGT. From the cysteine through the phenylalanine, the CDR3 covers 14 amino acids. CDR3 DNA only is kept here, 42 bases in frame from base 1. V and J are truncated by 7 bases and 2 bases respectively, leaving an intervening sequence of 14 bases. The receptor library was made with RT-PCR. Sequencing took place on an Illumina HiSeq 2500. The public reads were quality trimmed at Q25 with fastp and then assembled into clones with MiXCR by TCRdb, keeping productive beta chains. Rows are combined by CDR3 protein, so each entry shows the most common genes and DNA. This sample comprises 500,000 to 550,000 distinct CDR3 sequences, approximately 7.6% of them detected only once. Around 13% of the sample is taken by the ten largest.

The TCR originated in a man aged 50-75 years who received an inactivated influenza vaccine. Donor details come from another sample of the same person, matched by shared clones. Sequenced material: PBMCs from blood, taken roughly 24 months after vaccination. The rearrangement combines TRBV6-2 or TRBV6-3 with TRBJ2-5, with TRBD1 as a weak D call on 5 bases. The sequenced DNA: TGTGCCAGCAATCAGGGCCTGCCTCAAGAGACCCAGTACTTC. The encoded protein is CASNQGLPQETQYF.